The source of this T cell receptor (beta chain) is a study of cytomegalovirus exposure and HLA in healthy donors. Across the whole study: Within the Caucasian-associated ancestry cluster were roughly 81% of the roughly 400 genotyped donors.

Vbeta (60) and Jbeta (13) primers were used in the PCR. Repertoires were generated with immunoSEQ multiplex PCR, while TCRdb's copy carries only in-frame clones and drops some. The table lists 150,000 to 200,000 clones, around 83% of them singletons. Study conclusions and caveats: Association of a missense DCLRE1C variant with TCR beta V- and J-gene trimming was reported in a later analysis. One cluster of highly shared sequence variants probably arose as a sequencing artifact.

V lost 3 bases and J lost 3, with 3 bases in between. The germline V gene encodes CDR1 KGHSH and CDR2 LQKENI. This CDR3 has 11 amino acids. This clone has only a few counts. Its antigen is not identified. The source material was PBMCs. The receptor was isolated from a man aged 45-60 years in good health and CMV-seronegative. The V gene is TRBV18, the J gene TRBJ2-7; no definite D call. The CDR3 DNA reads as TGTGCCAGCTCACCCTTCTACGAGCAGTACTTC. This translates into CASSPFYEQYF.